This T cell receptor (beta chain) comes out of a study of beta chain features in type 1 diabetes. Study findings and constraints: Although PCR might favor shorter templates, it would do so equally in patients and controls. Moderately but significantly shorter TCRB CDR3s were found in Type 1 diabetes patients in all four CD4+ subsets.

About this clone itself: Its antigen is unknown.

Looked up from germline, CDR1 is SNHLY and CDR2 is FYNNEI. V shed 4 bases and J 6 bases; nucleotides not matched to a gene: 6. This CDR3 region has 15 residues. Reverse transcription of all isolated RNA meant that expressed TCRB transcripts were sequenced. Here immunoSEQ multiplex PCR was the method, and the copy in TCRdb shows in-frame clones only, minus some. The profile covers hundreds of thousands of clones, with around 30% appearing a single time and roughly 0.06% taken by the ten largest. The source of this sequence is a man younger than 30 in good health. The genes are TRBV2 and TRBJ2-1, with 10 bases lining up with TRBD2. The sequenced sample was naive CD4+ T cells from blood. CDR3 loop: CASSALAGVPNEQFF. The CDR3 nucleotides read TGTGCCAGCAGTGCCCTAGCGGGAGTCCCCAATGAGCAGTTCTTC. Using reference TRBV2 and TRBJ2-1 for the parts outside the CDR3, the full variable domain is EPEVTQTPSHQVTQMGQEVILRCVPISNHLYFYWYRQILGQKVEFLVSFYNNEISEKSEIFDDQFSVERPDGSNFTLKIRSTKLEDSAMYFCASSALAGVPNEQFFGPGTRLTVL.